The 27 T cell receptor beta chains given below trace back to one sample, sequenced in a study of cytomegalovirus exposure and HLA in healthy donors. Amplification used 60 Vbeta primers and 13 Jbeta primers. The repertoire was sequenced with immunoSEQ multiplex PCR; TCRdb's copy has only in-frame clones and lacks some. The sample gives approximately 150,000 clones, about 72% of which show up once; less than 2.5% is in the top ten. Specimen: PBMCs. The receptors derive from a man aged 40-55 years in good health and CMV-seronegative.

This chain links TRBV5-4 with TRBJ2-1; 15 positions agree with TRBD2. The CDR3 runs to 15 residues. Germline CDR1 is SGHNT and CDR2 is YYREEE (reference sequence). The V segment lost 4 bases and the J segment 7 bases; nucleotides outside the gene matches: 3. CDR3 amino acids: CASSAGTSGRNEQFF. CDR3 DNA: TGTGCCAGCAGCGCAGGGACTAGCGGGAGGAATGAGCAGTTCTTC.

This chain links TRBV6-1 with TRBJ1-1; no firm D call. This CDR3 comprises 15 residues. Trimming left V 5 bases short and J 1 base short, with 14 bases between. Germline CDR1 is MNHNS and CDR2 is SASEGT. This CDR3 reads CASSTQWGENTEAFF. The CDR3 bases are TGTGCCAGCAGTACTCAATGGGGAGAGAACACTGAAGCTTTCTTT.

V gene TRBV5-4 combines with J gene TRBJ2-5; maybe TRBD1 (5 bases). This CDR3 has 16 residues. Trimming left V 4 bases short and J 0 bases short, with 16 bases between. Per germline, CDR1 SGHNT and CDR2 YYREEE (reference sequence). CDR3 nucleotides: TGTGCCAGCAGCAGGAAAGCCAGGGATTACCAAGAGACCCAGTACTTC. It is translated as CASSRKARDYQETQYF.

About this clone itself: The junction departs from germline at one end; a sequencing error may be responsible. The chain uses TRBV7-9 and TRBJ1-5, with D possibly TRBD1 on 6 matching bases. Germline assignment: CDR1 SEHNR and CDR2 FQNEAQ (reference sequence). The CDR3 sequence is 14 residues long. CDR3 amino acids: CSSSSQGSNQPQHF. The DNA for the CDR3 is TGTTCCAGCAGCTCCCAGGGGAGCAATCAGCCCCAGCATTTT.

CDR3 region: CASSRDSNEQFF. CDR3 nucleotides: TGTGCCAGCTCCCGCGACAGTAATGAGCAGTTCTTC. The chain carries TRBV18 and TRBJ2-1; D perhaps matches TRBD1 (5 bases). The CDR3 consists of 12 residues. With 6 bases removed from V and 7 bases from J, the gap between germline ends came to 10 bases. Germline CDR1 KGHSH, CDR2 LQKENI.

This clone has only one observation. This sequence joins TRBV4-3 and TRBJ2-3; 11 bases fit TRBD2. The CDR3 has 17 amino acids. Trimming removed 0 bases from V and 7 bases from J; junction bases left unmatched: 9. The V gene's germline CDR1 is LGHNA and CDR2 YSLEER. In DNA form, the CDR3 reads TGCGCCAGCAGCCAAGATCCAACTAGCGGGAGTCGAAATACGCAGTATTTT. Protein sequence: CASSQDPTSGSRNTQYF.

CDR3 bases: TGTGCCAGCAGAACACACAATGAGCAGTTCTTC. This gives the protein CASRTHNEQFF. The chain has TRBV6-5 and TRBJ2-1; D unresolved. With 6 bases removed from V and 5 bases from J, the gap between germline ends came to 5 bases. The CDR3 loop spans 11 amino acids. CDR1 and CDR2 (germline): MNHEY, SVGAGI.

V and J are TRBV28 and TRBJ1-2; tentatively, D is TRBD1 (5 bases). The CDR3 runs to 16 residues. V was cut by 1 base and J by 4 bases, with 16 bases left in between. In germline, CDR1 is MDHEN, CDR2 SYDVKM. The CDR3 coding sequence is TGTGCCAGCAGTTTATTGGAGGGAAGGGGATCCTATGGCTACACCTTC. Amino acid sequence: CASSLLEGRGSYGYTF.

The V gene is TRBV7-9, the J gene TRBJ2-1; weak D call: TRBD2 (5 bases). V lost 1 base and J lost 5, with 15 bases in between. The length of the CDR3 is 16 residues. CDR1 is SEHNR and CDR2 is FQNEAQ in the germline V gene (reference sequence). CDR3 residues: CASSLEFLTTNNEQFF. The DNA of the CDR3 is TGTGCCAGCAGCTTAGAGTTCTTGACTACTAACAATGAGCAGTTCTTC.

The J gene is TRBJ2-7, the V gene TRBV7-6; TRBD1 agrees at 8 bases. CDR3 size: 15 residues. CDR1 is SGHVS and CDR2 is FNYEAQ in the germline V gene. Trimming at V came to 1 base and at J to 1 base, leaving 3 bases not matched to a gene. The CDR3: CASSLVGQVSYEQYF. CDR3 in DNA: TGTGCCAGCAGCTTAGTGGGACAGGTTTCCTACGAGCAGTACTTC.

The chain has TRBV5-1 and TRBJ2-1, with TRBD2 matching 8 bases. J gave up 5 bases and V 5 bases, and 6 bases lay outside the gene matches. Germline CDR1 is SGHRS and CDR2 is YFSETQ. This CDR3 has 14 residues. Here the CDR3 reads CASSFGGGNNEQFF. CDR3 DNA: TGCGCCAGCAGTTTCGGGGGGGGGAACAATGAGCAGTTCTTC.

The chain couples TRBV12-2 to TRBJ1-5; TRBD1, the D gene given by the table, was not confirmed from the DNA. TRBV12-2 is listed as a pseudogene. This CDR3 region has 19 residues. The CDR3 sequence: CASRLHPGQGVSSNQPQHF. The CDR3, as DNA: TGTGCAAGTCGCTTACATCCGGGACAGGGAGTGAGTAGCAATCAGCCCCAGCATTTT.

The rearrangement uses TRBV30 and TRBJ2-5, with 10 bases aligning to TRBD1. The J call is uncertain, as TRBJ2-7 better fits the DNA end. Germline V CDR1 and CDR2: GTSNPN, SVGIG (reference sequence). The CDR3 is made up of 18 amino acids. The CDR3 here is CAWSPGQGGSGAAYEQYF. DNA for the CDR3: TGTGCCTGGAGCCCAGGACAGGGGGGGAGCGGAGCTGCCTACGAGCAGTACTTC.

The CDR3, as DNA: TGTGCCATCCAACGAAGCGGGGGGGTCCAAGAGACCCAGTACTTC. Residues: CAIQRSGGVQETQYF. This rearrangement joins TRBV6-5 to TRBJ2-5; 10 positions agree with TRBD2. Germline V CDR1 and CDR2: MNHEY, SVGAGI. V trimming: 10 bases; J trimming: 1 base; junction bases outside the gene matches: 9. The CDR3 runs 15 residues.

The chain joins TRBV28 to TRBJ2-5; no clear D gene. Per germline, CDR1 MDHEN and CDR2 SYDVKM. The CDR3 has 13 amino acids. Trimming took off 5 bases at V and 0 bases at J, with 7 bases between the two ends. The CDR3 loop reads CASSALHQETQYF. The CDR3 nucleotides read TGTGCCAGCAGTGCCCTACACCAAGAGACCCAGTACTTC. Full variable domain (remainder filled in from reference TRBV28 and TRBJ2-5): DVKVTQSSRYLVKRTGEKVFLECVQDMDHENMFWYRQDPGLGLRLIYFSYDVKMKEKGDIPEGYSVSREKKERFSLILESASTNQTSMYLCASSALHQETQYFGPGTRLLVL.

The chain links TRBV5-1 to TRBJ1-1; 8 bases line up with TRBD1. J gave up 5 bases and V 4 bases, and 16 bases lay outside the gene matches. Germline loops: CDR1 SGHRS, CDR2 YFSETQ. CDR3 length: 17 residues. In DNA form, the CDR3 reads TGCGCCAGCAGCACAAGATGGCAGGGGGCAGGTAGTACTGAAGCTTTCTTT. Encoded protein: CASSTRWQGAGSTEAFF.

The V gene is TRBV5-4, the J gene TRBJ2-7, with D maybe TRBD2 (7 bases). Germline assignment: CDR1 SGHNT and CDR2 YYREEE (reference sequence). The V end lost 0 bases, the J end lost 1 base, and 14 bases lay between the germline ends. The CDR3 consists of 16 residues. In DNA, the CDR3 is TGTGCCAGCAGCTTGGGCTGGGGGGGCCCGTCCTACGAGCAGTACTTC. Encoded protein: CASSLGWGGPSYEQYF.

The chain carries TRBV11-3 and TRBJ2-7, with TRBD1 identical over 7 bases. Germline V gene sequence: CDR1 SGHNT, CDR2 YENEEA. The CDR3 spans 12 residues. V shed 9 bases and J 6 bases; nucleotides not matched to a gene: 8. The DNA for the CDR3 is TGTGCCAGTAACAGGGGAAGTAGCGAGCAGTACTTC. Protein product: CASNRGSSEQYF.

CDR3 sequence (DNA): TGTGCCAGCAGCCCTACAGGCTACGAGCAGTACTTC. Protein product: CASSPTGYEQYF. The rearrangement joins TRBV6-5 to TRBJ2-7; perhaps TRBD1 as D (5 bases). Trimming stripped 6 bases from V and 3 bases from J, with 9 bases between. The CDR3 totals 12 residues. Germline V CDR1 and CDR2: MNHEY, SVGAGI.

This rearrangement joins TRBV9 to TRBJ2-5, with 7 bases lining up with TRBD2. CDR1 and CDR2 (germline): SGDLS, YYNGEE. This CDR3 is built from 16 residues. V gave up 0 bases and J gave up 1 base; unmatched junction bases: 6. CDR3 sequence (DNA): TGTGCCAGCAGCGTAGTACCCGCTAGCGGCCAAGAGACCCAGTACTTC. It specifies CASSVVPASGQETQYF.

This clone was found once. V usage is TRBV15 and J usage is TRBJ2-3, with D possibly being TRBD1 (6 bases). Looked up from germline, CDR1 is LNHNV and CDR2 is YYDKDF (reference sequence). This CDR3 has 14 amino acids. V lost 2 bases and J 2 bases, leaving 8 bases between the germline ends. CDR3 region: CATSRRTATDTQYF. The CDR3, as DNA: TGTGCCACCAGCAGAAGGACAGCCACAGATACGCAGTATTTT.

This chain uses TRBV5-4 with TRBJ1-5; no reliable D call. This CDR3 spans 12 amino acids. V lost 2 bases, J lost 9 bases, and 9 bases lay in between. Germline V CDR1 and CDR2: SGHNT, YYREEE (reference sequence). CDR3 in DNA: TGTGCCAGCAGCTTAGATTCGGGGCCCCAGCATTTT. This codes for CASSLDSGPQHF.

This sequence joins TRBV5-6 and TRBJ2-3, with 8 positions matching TRBD2. The CDR3 consists of 17 residues. In germline, CDR1 is SGHDT, CDR2 YYEEEE. J was trimmed by 2 bases and V by 1 base; bases with no gene match: 9. CDR3 bases: TGTGCCAGCAGCTTGATTTCCGGGACTAGTATCACAGATACGCAGTATTTT. Translation gives CASSLISGTSITDTQYF.

The genes are TRBV6-1 and TRBJ1-5, with a possible D match to TRBD1 (6 bases). CDR1 is MNHNS and CDR2 is SASEGT in the germline V gene. The CDR3 has 19 amino acids. Trimming left V 2 bases short and J 0 bases short, with 20 bases between. For the CDR3, the DNA is TGTGCCAGCAGTGAACGGGCAGGGGCCACGAGGGTTAGCAATCAGCCCCAGCATTTT. Encoded protein: CASSERAGATRVSNQPQHF.

The CDR3 here is CASSPGGSSYEQYF. The CDR3 nucleotides are TGTGCCAGCAGTCCGGGGGGGAGCTCCTACGAGCAGTACTTC. V gene TRBV28 combines with J gene TRBJ2-7, with 8 nucleotides matching TRBD2. Germline V CDR1 and CDR2: MDHEN, SYDVKM. V lost 5 bases to trimming and J lost 0 bases; unmatched junction nucleotides: 3. The CDR3 sequence is 14 residues long.

The sample holds one count of this clone. The chain uses TRBV7-8 and TRBJ2-1, with 12 bases identical to TRBD2. CDR1 and CDR2 from the germline V gene are SGHVS and FQNEAQ. Trimming at V came to 2 bases and at J to 4 bases, leaving 6 bases not matched to a gene. This CDR3 spans 17 amino acids. The CDR3, as DNA: TGTGCCAGCAGCTTAATGGGGACTAGCGGGCAATACAATGAGCAGTTCTTC. Translating it yields CASSLMGTSGQYNEQFF.

The V call is TRBV9, the J call TRBJ1-1, with unresolved D. Germline CDR1 reads SGDLS; CDR2 reads YYNGEE. The V end lost 0 bases, the J end lost 6 bases, and 9 bases lay between the germline ends. This CDR3 contains 13 residues. The CDR3 bases are TGTGCCAGCAGCGTAGGGGTCGGAGCTGAAGCTTTCTTT. Translation gives CASSVGVGAEAFF.